The clone carrying this T cell receptor (beta chain) is a singleton in its sample. V lost 5 bases, J lost 4 bases, and 9 bases stayed unmatched. CDR1 and CDR2 from the germline V gene are SGHTA and FQGNSA. The CDR3 spans 15 residues. This sample is drawn from a study of blood T cell repertoires in COVID-19. Study context: Whether acute or convalescent, the COVID-19 samples came from the United States, Italy and Spain. The cDNA or gDNA used as material had been derived from T cells, B-cell-depleted T cells, or PBMCs.

Original data processing: The assay estimated nucleated cells by amplifying reference gene primers. This table comes from immunoSEQ multiplex PCR, and its TCRdb copy is limited to in-frame clones, with some not included. V, J and clone size are taken as reported in that table, and D and trimming were inferred from the DNA itself. The table has 200,000 or so clones, around four fifths seen once; the top ten hold 4.5% to 6.5%. This receptor was taken from a woman aged 30 to 39 with acute or convalescent COVID-19. The V and J genes are TRBV7-2 and TRBJ2-7; TRBD1 aligns across 9 bases. Sequencing input: peripheral blood. CDR3 in amino acids: CASSLGQGKWYEQYF. The CDR3 DNA follows: TGTGCCAGCAGCCTAGGACAGGGGAAGTGGTACGAGCAGTACTTC.